The rows below give T cell receptor beta chains drawn from one sample of a study of OX40 agonist ivuxolimab in advanced cancers. Clones were read by immunoSEQ multiplex PCR, and TCRdb kept only the in-frame ones, dropping some. Here the sample spans around 84,000 clones, 92% being singletons. Source: CD4+ or CD8+ T cells sorted from blood, taken in a trial of the OX40 agonist ivuxolimab. The receptors here all came from an adult with an advanced solid tumor such as melanoma, head and neck, liver or kidney cancer. The CDR3 runs from the conserved cysteine through the conserved F or W. The D gene is left open where the match is weak. For some rows the clone size is stated as once, few or many, or as a class when expanded; others skip it.

CDR3 DNA: TGTGCCAGCAGCCAAGGCGACAGGGGCGGTTTTAATGAAAAACTGTTTTTT; CDR3 protein: CASSQGDRGGFNEKLFF; D gene: TRBD1; V gene: TRBV14; clone size: -; J gene: TRBJ1-4
CDR3 DNA: TGTGCCAGTAGTCCCCCGGGACTAGTCCCCGGAGATACGCAGTATTTT; CDR3 protein: CASSPPGLVPGDTQYF; D gene: TRBD2; V gene: TRBV19; clone size: -; J gene: TRBJ2-3
CDR3 DNA: TGTGCCAGCAGCTTAGGAGTCAGAAATTACGAGCAGTACTTC; CDR3 protein: CASSLGVRNYEQYF; D gene: -; V gene: TRBV7-2; clone size: -; J gene: TRBJ2-7
CDR3 DNA: TGTGCCAGCAGCCAAGTTTGGGCAGGGGGTCAAGAGACCCAGTACTTC; CDR3 protein: CASSQVWAGGQETQYF; D gene: TRBD1; V gene: TRBV4-2; clone size: -; J gene: TRBJ2-5
CDR3 DNA: TGTGCCAGCAGTTACTTCGGGGAAGGAAGATCTGGCTACACCTTC; CDR3 protein: CASSYFGEGRSGYTF; D gene: -; V gene: TRBV6-5; clone size: -; J gene: TRBJ1-2
CDR3 DNA: TGTGCCAGCAGCTCCCCGACTAGTCGAGCCCATGAGCAGTTCTTC; CDR3 protein: CASSSPTSRAHEQFF; D gene: -; V gene: TRBV11-2; clone size: -; J gene: TRBJ2-1
CDR3 DNA: TGTGCCAGCAGTATAACAGGTACAGAGGAAGAGACCCAGTACTTC; CDR3 protein: CASSITGTEEETQYF; D gene: -; V gene: TRBV2; clone size: -; J gene: TRBJ2-5
CDR3 DNA: TGTGCCAGTAGAACAGGGGGCCATGAGCAGTTCTTC; CDR3 protein: CASRTGGHEQFF; D gene: TRBD1; V gene: TRBV19; clone size: -; J gene: TRBJ2-1
CDR3 DNA: TGTGCCAGCTCACCAAGGGGCAACGGAAACACCATATATTTT; CDR3 protein: CASSPRGNGNTIYF; D gene: -; V gene: TRBV18; clone size: -; J gene: TRBJ1-3
CDR3 DNA: TGTGCCAGTAGTACGGGACAGGGAATCACTGAAGCTTTCTTT; CDR3 protein: CASSTGQGITEAFF; D gene: TRBD1; V gene: TRBV19; clone size: -; J gene: TRBJ1-1
CDR3 DNA: TGTGCCAGCAGCGCCCCCCCCTGGGCGGGACCCCACTATACGCAGTATTTT; CDR3 protein: CASSAPPWAGPHYTQYF; D gene: -; V gene: TRBV7-8; clone size: -; J gene: TRBJ2-3
CDR3 DNA: TGCGCCAGCAGCTTGAGACAGGGGTGGAACGAGCAGTACTTC; CDR3 protein: CASSLRQGWNEQYF; D gene: TRBD1; V gene: TRBV5-1; clone size: -; J gene: TRBJ2-7
CDR3 DNA: TGCGCCAGCAGCCAACTCCGGGCCAGCAGCTACGAGCAGTACTTC; CDR3 protein: CASSQLRASSYEQYF; D gene: -; V gene: TRBV4-1; clone size: -; J gene: TRBJ2-7
CDR3 DNA: TGTGCCAGCAGTTTAACCGGGACAGGGGGGAACACCGGGGAGCTGTTTTTT; CDR3 protein: CASSLTGTGGNTGELFF; D gene: TRBD1; V gene: TRBV28; clone size: -; J gene: TRBJ2-2
CDR3 DNA: TGTGCCAGCAGCTTAGGATTCCGAAGCAATCAGCCCCAGCATTTT; CDR3 protein: CASSLGFRSNQPQHF; D gene: -; V gene: TRBV7-2; clone size: -; J gene: TRBJ1-5
CDR3 DNA: TGCAGCGTTGACCGATCCTCCTACAATGAGCAGTTCTTC; CDR3 protein: CSVDRSSYNEQFF; D gene: -; V gene: TRBV29-1; clone size: -; J gene: TRBJ2-1
CDR3 DNA: TGTGCCAGCAGCTTAGTGGTGGGAGGGACCTACAATGAGCAGTTCTTC; CDR3 protein: CASSLVVGGTYNEQFF; D gene: TRBD2; V gene: TRBV7-2; clone size: -; J gene: TRBJ2-1
CDR3 DNA: TGTGCCAGCAACGTGGGGCGTACCACAGATACGCAGTATTTT; CDR3 protein: CASNVGRTTDTQYF; D gene: -; V gene: TRBV2; clone size: -; J gene: TRBJ2-3
CDR3 DNA: TGTGCCAGCAGAGCACAGGGCGAGAACACTGAAGCTTTCTTT; CDR3 protein: CASRAQGENTEAFF; D gene: -; V gene: TRBV6-1; clone size: -; J gene: TRBJ1-1
CDR3 DNA: TGTGCCAGCAGAACTAGCGGGAAATCCTACGAGCAGTACTTC; CDR3 protein: CASRTSGKSYEQYF; D gene: TRBD2; V gene: TRBV6-5; clone size: once; J gene: TRBJ2-7
CDR3 DNA: TGTGCCAGCAGCTTTTCCAGGGGGCGTGATACGCAGTATTTT; CDR3 protein: CASSFSRGRDTQYF; D gene: TRBD1; V gene: TRBV7-9; clone size: -; J gene: TRBJ2-3
CDR3 DNA: TGCGCCAGCAGCTTTAGCGGGAGGGACGAGCAGTACTTC; CDR3 protein: CASSFSGRDEQYF; D gene: TRBD2; V gene: TRBV5-1; clone size: -; J gene: TRBJ2-7
CDR3 DNA: TGTGCCAGCAGCGATCTTGCAGGGTCGCCTAATGAAAAACTGTTTTTT; CDR3 protein: CASSDLAGSPNEKLFF; D gene: -; V gene: TRBV7-8; clone size: -; J gene: TRBJ1-4
CDR3 DNA: TGTGCCAGCAGCCAAGATCGGAGAGGCGTTTATAGCAATCAGCCCCAGCATTTT; CDR3 protein: CASSQDRRGVYSNQPQHF; D gene: -; V gene: TRBV4-2; clone size: -; J gene: TRBJ1-5
CDR3 DNA: TGTGCCAGTAGTATAACTAGCGGGACAGGGACCCAGTACTTC; CDR3 protein: CASSITSGTGTQYF; D gene: TRBD2; V gene: TRBV19; clone size: -; J gene: TRBJ2-5
CDR3 DNA: TGTGCCAGCAGCTTAGGTCCAGCGGGATCAGAGCAGTTCTTC; CDR3 protein: CASSLGPAGSEQFF; D gene: TRBD2; V gene: TRBV11-3; clone size: -; J gene: TRBJ2-1
CDR3 DNA: TGCGCCAGCAGCTCATCAGCCCTCTCTGGAAACACCATATATTTT; CDR3 protein: CASSSSALSGNTIYF; D gene: -; V gene: TRBV5-1; clone size: -; J gene: TRBJ1-3
CDR3 DNA: TGTGCCACCTCCCCACTAGCGGGATACACAGATACGCAGTATTTT; CDR3 protein: CATSPLAGYTDTQYF; D gene: TRBD2; V gene: TRBV6-1; clone size: -; J gene: TRBJ2-3
CDR3 DNA: TGTGCCAGCAGCTTGGGGCAGGGAAGCTCCTACGAGCAGTACTTC; CDR3 protein: CASSLGQGSSYEQYF; D gene: -; V gene: TRBV5-4; clone size: -; J gene: TRBJ2-7
CDR3 DNA: TGCAGCGTTGAGAAGACAGGGGGCTCGTACGAGCAGTACTTC; CDR3 protein: CSVEKTGGSYEQYF; D gene: TRBD1; V gene: TRBV29-1; clone size: -; J gene: TRBJ2-7
CDR3 DNA: TGTGCCAGTAGTATCGCTTCGGCGGGAGAAGACGAGCAGTACTTC; CDR3 protein: CASSIASAGEDEQYF; D gene: TRBD2; V gene: TRBV19; clone size: -; J gene: TRBJ2-7
CDR3 DNA: TGTGCCAGCAGCTCGAATACACCGACCCCAATGGGCACTGAAGCTTTCTTT; CDR3 protein: CASSSNTPTPMGTEAFF; D gene: -; V gene: TRBV7-9; clone size: -; J gene: TRBJ1-1
CDR3 DNA: TGTGCCAGCAGCTTATATGGTGACGGTGGGGAGCTGTTTTTT; CDR3 protein: CASSLYGDGGELFF; D gene: -; V gene: TRBV11-3; clone size: -; J gene: TRBJ2-2
CDR3 DNA: TGCAGCGTTGAACTACGACAAGGGAGCTACACCTTC; CDR3 protein: CSVELRQGSYTF; D gene: -; V gene: TRBV29-1; clone size: -; J gene: TRBJ1-2
CDR3 DNA: TGTGCCAGCAGTTTGGTCAGCGGAGAGGAGACCCAGTACTTC; CDR3 protein: CASSLVSGEETQYF; D gene: -; V gene: TRBV2; clone size: -; J gene: TRBJ2-5
CDR3 DNA: TGTGCCAGCAGAATTAGGGACTCTGAAGCTTTCTTT; CDR3 protein: CASRIRDSEAFF; D gene: -; V gene: TRBV27; clone size: -; J gene: TRBJ1-1
CDR3 DNA: TGTGCCAGCAACCCACAGAGAAACTCCTACAATGAGCAGTTCTTC; CDR3 protein: CASNPQRNSYNEQFF; D gene: -; V gene: TRBV27; clone size: -; J gene: TRBJ2-1
CDR3 DNA: TGTGCCAGCAGCCTAGCCCGATTAGATACGCAGTATTTT; CDR3 protein: CASSLARLDTQYF; D gene: -; V gene: TRBV6-5; clone size: -; J gene: TRBJ2-3
CDR3 DNA: TGCAGCCTTGAGGGCGCGGGAGTACCTGATGAGCAGTTCTTC; CDR3 protein: CSLEGAGVPDEQFF; D gene: TRBD2; V gene: TRBV29-1; clone size: -; J gene: TRBJ2-1
CDR3 DNA: TGTGCCAGCAGTGACCAGGCTAGCGGGAGCACAGATACGCAGTATTTT; CDR3 protein: CASSDQASGSTDTQYF; D gene: TRBD2; V gene: TRBV6-4; clone size: -; J gene: TRBJ2-3
CDR3 DNA: TGTGCCAGCAGCCCCCCCGCCCGGTCCGGGGAGCTGTTTTTT; CDR3 protein: CASSPPARSGELFF; D gene: -; V gene: TRBV7-2; clone size: -; J gene: TRBJ2-2
CDR3 DNA: TGTGCCAGCAGCCCTCATTTGCAGCCCCAGCATTTT; CDR3 protein: CASSPHLQPQHF; D gene: -; V gene: TRBV7-2; clone size: -; J gene: TRBJ1-5
CDR3 DNA: TGCGCCAGCAGTGGAGGGTATATTAATGAAAAACTGTTTTTT; CDR3 protein: CASSGGYINEKLFF; D gene: -; V gene: TRBV10-2; clone size: few; J gene: TRBJ1-4
CDR3 DNA: TGTGCCAGCAGCCCTTTACAGGGAGGCGGCACTGAAGCTTTCTTT; CDR3 protein: CASSPLQGGGTEAFF; D gene: -; V gene: TRBV7-8; clone size: -; J gene: TRBJ1-1
CDR3 DNA: TGTGCCAGCAGCTTAGCGCAGGTATCTTCGAGTGGCTACACCTTC; CDR3 protein: CASSLAQVSSSGYTF; D gene: -; V gene: TRBV7-2; clone size: -; J gene: TRBJ1-2
CDR3 DNA: TGTGCCAGCTCACCCGAGGGGACAGACCAAAGCACAGATACGCAGTATTTT; CDR3 protein: CASSPEGTDQSTDTQYF; D gene: TRBD1; V gene: TRBV18; clone size: -; J gene: TRBJ2-3
CDR3 DNA: TGTGCCTGGAGTACCGACAGGGCCACCGGGGAGCTGTTTTTT; CDR3 protein: CAWSTDRATGELFF; D gene: TRBD1; V gene: TRBV30; clone size: -; J gene: TRBJ2-2
CDR3 DNA: TGTGCCAGCAGTACCGACAGGTCCCTGGATGAGCAGTTCTTC; CDR3 protein: CASSTDRSLDEQFF; D gene: -; V gene: TRBV11-1; clone size: -; J gene: TRBJ2-1
CDR3 DNA: TGCGCCAGCAGCCCGCACCCAACAGGGGGCCTCCAGCCCCAGCATTTT; CDR3 protein: CASSPHPTGGLQPQHF; D gene: TRBD1; V gene: TRBV4-1; clone size: once; J gene: TRBJ1-5